The 7 T cell receptor beta chains in this list originate from one sample, sequenced in a study of OX40 agonist ivuxolimab in advanced cancers. The repertoire was sequenced with immunoSEQ multiplex PCR; TCRdb's copy has only in-frame clones and lacks some. The repertoire has about 86,000 clones, approximately 90% of them found once; the top ten carry 0.95% to 1.2%. The sample was CD4+ or CD8+ T cells sorted from blood, taken in a trial of the OX40 agonist ivuxolimab. The source is an adult with an advanced solid tumor such as melanoma, head and neck, liver or kidney cancer.

V usage is TRBV7-3 and J usage is TRBJ2-5, with 7 nucleotides matching TRBD1. This CDR3 is built from 21 residues. CDR1 and CDR2 from the germline V gene are SGHTA and FQGTGA. Unmatched junction bases numbered 21, after V lost 0 bases and J lost 2 bases. The CDR3 sequence: CASSLTVRQGLPHRVQETQYF. The CDR3 coding sequence is TGTGCCAGCAGCTTAACGGTCAGACAGGGCTTACCGCATCGGGTACAAGAGACCCAGTACTTC.

J is TRBJ2-1 and V is TRBV2; D ambiguous. The ends were cut back, 4 bases at V and 9 bases at J, with 13 bases in the middle. Germline V gene data show CDR1 as SNHLY and CDR2 as FYNNEI. This CDR3 is built from 13 residues. The DNA for the CDR3 is TGTGCCAGCAGTGCAAGACTGAAGGGTGAGCAGTTCTTC. Residues: CASSARLKGEQFF.

This clone was recorded once. The V call is TRBV30, the J call TRBJ1-5, with 8 positions matching TRBD1. Germline V CDR1 and CDR2: GTSNPN, SVGIG (reference sequence). The CDR3 runs 12 residues. V gave up 5 bases and J gave up 7 bases; unmatched junction bases: 4. The CDR3 region is CAWDRGGQPQHF. CDR3 nucleotide sequence: TGTGCCTGGGACAGGGGAGGCCAGCCCCAGCATTTT.

The CDR3 here is CASSQGWKTTDTQYF. The DNA for the CDR3 is TGCGCCAGCAGCCAAGGCTGGAAGACCACAGATACGCAGTATTTT. This chain connects TRBV4-1 to TRBJ2-3, with unresolved D. V was shortened by 1 base and J by 2 bases, with 10 bases between the two germline ends. The CDR3 length is 15 residues. Per germline, CDR1 MGHRA and CDR2 YSYEKL.

The rearrangement joins TRBV5-4 to TRBJ2-1, with 10 bases fitting TRBD1. The J segment lost 2 bases and the V segment lost 5 bases, leaving 4 bases of the junction unmatched. This CDR3 region has 15 residues. Germline V gene data show CDR1 as SGHNT and CDR2 as YYREEE (reference sequence). The CDR3 sequence: CASSDRGQTYNEQFF. The DNA of the CDR3 is TGTGCCAGCAGTGACAGGGGGCAAACCTACAATGAGCAGTTCTTC.

The V gene is TRBV6-5, the J gene TRBJ2-5; no firm D call. Germline V gene lookup returns CDR1 MNHEY and CDR2 SVGAGI. The CDR3 covers 15 residues. V lost 4 bases, J lost 2 bases, and 14 bases lay in between. The CDR3 loop is CASSSNPPKQETQYF. CDR3 coding DNA: TGTGCCAGCAGTTCCAATCCCCCCAAACAAGAGACCCAGTACTTC.

The gene calls are TRBV30 and TRBJ2-1; D is undetermined. Trimming left V 2 bases short and J 7 bases short, with 12 bases between. The CDR3 is 13 residues long. Germline values: CDR1 GTSNPN, CDR2 SVGIG (reference sequence). The CDR3 protein is CAWSILVGNEQFF. The CDR3 nucleotides are TGTGCCTGGAGTATACTGGTCGGGAATGAGCAGTTCTTC.